This T cell receptor (beta chain) stems from a study of blood T cell repertoires in COVID-19. At the level of the study: Donors in the United States, Italy and Spain gave samples during acute or convalescent COVID-19.

Per the study methods: Cell counts per sample came from amplifying reference gene primers. Produced via immunoSEQ multiplex PCR; TCRdb's table is partial and in-frame only. V, J and clone size are those of that table, while D and trimming were read from the DNA. Found here are about 240,000 clones, approximately 90% of them singletons; the top ten hold approximately 2.4%. Trimming took 6 bases from V and 6 from J; bases not matched to a gene: 7. CDR3 length: 13 residues. Individuals aged roughly 18 to 95 years were recruited from approximately 24 US areas. Participant-given clinical history determined each cohort assignment.

The sample consisted of PBMCs or T cells enriched from blood (not recorded which). The sequence derives from a young woman with acute COVID-19. This sequence joins TRBV12-3 or TRBV12-4 and TRBJ1-1, with TRBD1 matching 7 bases. CDR3 loop: CASSTTGPSEAFF. CDR3 DNA: TGTGCCAGCAGCACGACAGGGCCCTCTGAAGCTTTCTTT.